Listed below are T cell receptor beta chains from one sample, sequenced in a study of blood T cell repertoires in COVID-19. TCRdb keeps only in-frame clones here, not all; method: immunoSEQ multiplex PCR. The sample has some 27,000 clones, approximately 67% seen once. Sequenced sample: peripheral blood. Receptors were obtained from a human donor in a cohort sampled during active COVID-19. Both conserved end residues are part of each CDR3. A D gene is named only where the DNA matches it firmly. Clone size is not always given. Where it is, it says once, few, many or a class for expanded clones.

d_call | clone_size | j_call | v_call | cdr3_nt | cdr3_aa
. | . | TRBJ1-6 | TRBV30 | TGTGCCTGGACTTTCGGGGGGGCGTACAATTCACCCCTCCACTTT | CAWTFGGAYNSPLHF
. | once | TRBJ2-3 | TRBV10-1 | TGCGCCAGCAGTGAGGGGGGGTCCGCAGATACGCAGTATTTT | CASSEGGSADTQYF
. | once | TRBJ2-5 | TRBV5-6 | TGTGCCAGCAGCCTGAGTTTGACATATGAAGAGACCCAGTACTTC | CASSLSLTYEETQYF
. | . | TRBJ1-4 | TRBV4-3 | TGCGCCAGCAGCCAGAGCGTACGGAGGGAGGAAAAACTGTTTTTT | CASSQSVRREEKLFF
. | . | TRBJ2-3 | TRBV7-2 | TGTGCCAGCAGGGGGCAAGGGCCTAGGACAGATACGCAGTATTTT | CASRGQGPRTDTQYF
. | . | TRBJ1-3 | TRBV6-5 | TGTGCCAGCACCAATACAGGGCGCTCTGGAAACACCATATATTTT | CASTNTGRSGNTIYF
. | . | TRBJ2-5 | TRBV2 | TGTGCCAGCAATCCCTCCACAGGGAGAGAGACCCAGTACTTC | CASNPSTGRETQYF
. | . | TRBJ1-1 | TRBV2 | TGTGCCAGCACCACAGGGAACACTGAAGCTTTCTTT | CASTTGNTEAFF
. | . | TRBJ2-3 | TRBV12-3/TRBV12-4 | TGTGCCAGCAGTTGGAGGTTGGATACGCAGTATTTT | CASSWRLDTQYF
TRBD2 | few | TRBJ2-7 | TRBV6-2/TRBV6-3 | TGTGCCAGCAGTACGGGACTAGAGGCCCACGAGCAGTACTTC | CASSTGLEAHEQYF
. | . | TRBJ1-3 | TRBV3-1/TRBV3-2 | TGTGCCAGCAGCTTTTACTCTGGAAACACCATATATTTT | CASSFYSGNTIYF
. | . | TRBJ2-7 | TRBV19 | TGTGCCAGCGGGCGACAGAGCTCCTACGAGCAGTACTTC | CASGRQSSYEQYF
. | once | TRBJ1-1 | TRBV12-3/TRBV12-4 | TGTGCCAGCAGGAGGACAGCGAACACTGAAGCTTTCTTT | CASRRTANTEAFF
. | few | TRBJ2-4 | TRBV7-9 | TGTGCCAGCAGCTTAGATTCCGGGGCCAAAAACATTCAGTACTTC | CASSLDSGAKNIQYF
TRBD2 | . | TRBJ2-1 | TRBV27 | TGTGCCAGCAGTTTATCAGGGGAAAGGGTAGCGGGAGCCTCCTACAATGAGCAGTTCTTC | CASSLSGERVAGASYNEQFF
. | . | TRBJ2-5 | TRBV27 | TGTGCCAGCACTAAGGCGGCAGAGACCCAGTACTTC | CASTKAAETQYF
TRBD1 | . | TRBJ2-7 | TRBV7-2 | TGTGCCAGCAGACGGACAGGGGGCCACGAGCAGTACTTC | CASRRTGGHEQYF
. | once | TRBJ2-3 | TRBV5-5 | TGTGCCAGCAGTTACGAACCGGGGTACACAGATACGCAGTATTTT | CASSYEPGYTDTQYF
TRBD1 | . | TRBJ1-2 | TRBV19 | TGTGCCAGTAAAGGTCGTTCACAGGGGTGGCCGTGGGGTTATGGCTACACCTTC | CASKGRSQGWPWGYGYTF
TRBD1 | many | TRBJ1-1 | TRBV6-5 | TGTGCCAGCAGTCCCCGGACAGGGAAAGGCACTGAAGCTTTCTTT | CASSPRTGKGTEAFF
. | . | TRBJ1-4 | TRBV19 | TGTGCCAGTAGTACACGAAGGGGGACAACTAATGAAAAACTGTTTTTT | CASSTRRGTTNEKLFF
. | few | TRBJ2-7 | TRBV7-9 | TGTGCCAGCAGCCCTGGACTATCCTACGAGCAGTACTTC | CASSPGLSYEQYF
TRBD2 | . | TRBJ2-1 | TRBV11-2 | TGTGCCAGCAGAACGACGCGGGGGAGGTCCTACAATGAGCAGTTCTTC | CASRTTRGRSYNEQFF
. | . | TRBJ2-5 | TRBV11-2 | TGTGCCAGCAGCTCACAAGAGACCCAGTACTTC | CASSSQETQYF
TRBD2 | . | TRBJ2-3 | TRBV27 | TGTGCCAGCAGTAGCGGGAGGGCCAGCACAGATACGCAGTATTTT | CASSSGRASTDTQYF
. | . | TRBJ2-7 | TRBV11-2 | TGTGCCAGCAGCTTTGGGAGCTCCTACGAGCAGTACTTC | CASSFGSSYEQYF
. | . | TRBJ2-7 | TRBV2 | TGTGCAGCGGGCAGGGTCTACTACGAGCAGTACTTC | CAAGRVYYEQYF